Listed below are T cell receptor beta chains from one sample, sequenced in a study of OX40 agonist ivuxolimab in advanced cancers. Method: immunoSEQ multiplex PCR; TCRdb's copy keeps in-frame clones and lacks some. Of about 98,000 clones detected, roughly 93% appear once; the ten largest clones hold around 0.25%. The specimen was CD4+ or CD8+ T cells sorted from blood, collected in a trial of the OX40 agonist ivuxolimab. These receptors were obtained from an adult with an advanced solid tumor such as melanoma, head and neck, liver or kidney cancer. Each CDR3 is given without its conserved first and last residue. The D gene is left open where the match is weak. Not every row has a clone size; where given, it reads once, few, many or a size class.

cdr3_aa: GGQFSYNEQF
clone_size: few
v_call: TRBV6-6
j_call: TRBJ2-1
d_call: -

cdr3_aa: ASSVAGTSDEQF
clone_size: -
v_call: TRBV9
j_call: TRBJ2-1
d_call: TRBD2

cdr3_aa: ASSIEGKTEAF
clone_size: -
v_call: TRBV19
j_call: TRBJ1-1
d_call: -

cdr3_aa: ASSPGQIYQETQY
clone_size: -
v_call: TRBV7-2
j_call: TRBJ2-5
d_call: TRBD1

cdr3_aa: AWSVDGRQPQH
clone_size: -
v_call: TRBV30
j_call: TRBJ1-5
d_call: -

cdr3_aa: ATSLTIDRPKNIQY
clone_size: -
v_call: TRBV15
j_call: TRBJ2-4
d_call: -

cdr3_aa: ASITGGNYNEQF
clone_size: -
v_call: TRBV28
j_call: TRBJ2-1
d_call: TRBD1

cdr3_aa: ASSSQGAGQPQH
clone_size: once
v_call: TRBV5-5
j_call: TRBJ1-5
d_call: TRBD1

cdr3_aa: ASSRTSFYNEQF
clone_size: -
v_call: TRBV11-1
j_call: TRBJ2-1
d_call: TRBD2

cdr3_aa: SVVSYTEAF
clone_size: once
v_call: TRBV29-1
j_call: TRBJ1-1
d_call: -

cdr3_aa: ASSFGLAGPDTQY
clone_size: -
v_call: TRBV7-2
j_call: TRBJ2-3
d_call: TRBD2

cdr3_aa: ASRGRSLNQPQH
clone_size: -
v_call: TRBV28
j_call: TRBJ1-5
d_call: -

cdr3_aa: ASSRRQGVYNEQF
clone_size: few
v_call: TRBV9
j_call: TRBJ2-1
d_call: TRBD1

cdr3_aa: ASSLHKPGRGRGTDTQY
clone_size: -
v_call: TRBV7-9
j_call: TRBJ2-3
d_call: -

cdr3_aa: ASSLLTETQY
clone_size: -
v_call: TRBV7-2
j_call: TRBJ2-5
d_call: -

cdr3_aa: AWRQGLRGYT
clone_size: -
v_call: TRBV30
j_call: TRBJ1-2
d_call: TRBD1

cdr3_aa: ASSRDPLQGFSYNEQF
clone_size: -
v_call: TRBV5-1
j_call: TRBJ2-1
d_call: -

cdr3_aa: ASSLNQPQH
clone_size: -
v_call: TRBV28
j_call: TRBJ1-5
d_call: -

cdr3_aa: ASSRGIRTSGRSAEQF
clone_size: -
v_call: TRBV11-3
j_call: TRBJ2-1
d_call: TRBD2

cdr3_aa: ASKGSPSILGTDTQY
clone_size: -
v_call: TRBV23-1
j_call: TRBJ2-3
d_call: -

cdr3_aa: AISGLAETNEQF
clone_size: -
v_call: TRBV10-3
j_call: TRBJ2-1
d_call: TRBD2

cdr3_aa: ATSLVGQIQY
clone_size: -
v_call: TRBV28
j_call: TRBJ2-4
d_call: -

cdr3_aa: ASSLRGTGELF
clone_size: -
v_call: TRBV4-1
j_call: TRBJ2-2
d_call: -

cdr3_aa: ASSRDRANYGYT
clone_size: -
v_call: TRBV5-6
j_call: TRBJ1-2
d_call: TRBD1

cdr3_aa: ASSLNRGQTTAGNTGELF
clone_size: -
v_call: TRBV7-3
j_call: TRBJ2-2
d_call: TRBD1

cdr3_aa: ASIFDRGSPLH
clone_size: -
v_call: TRBV2
j_call: TRBJ1-6
d_call: TRBD1

cdr3_aa: SVVLSYEQY
clone_size: once
v_call: TRBV20-1
j_call: TRBJ2-7
d_call: -

cdr3_aa: ASSLGPEGETQY
clone_size: -
v_call: TRBV5-1
j_call: TRBJ2-5
d_call: -

cdr3_aa: ASSYPQVGQGYEQY
clone_size: -
v_call: TRBV6-5
j_call: TRBJ2-7
d_call: TRBD1

cdr3_aa: AIRSTDTQY
clone_size: -
v_call: TRBV10-3
j_call: TRBJ2-3
d_call: -

cdr3_aa: ASSTGLAYYNEQF
clone_size: -
v_call: TRBV6-5
j_call: TRBJ2-1
d_call: TRBD2

cdr3_aa: ASSSEWSGNTIY
clone_size: -
v_call: TRBV6-5
j_call: TRBJ1-3
d_call: -

cdr3_aa: ASSLADRTGELF
clone_size: -
v_call: TRBV5-1
j_call: TRBJ2-2
d_call: -

cdr3_aa: ASSPDRGVYNEQF
clone_size: once
v_call: TRBV7-3
j_call: TRBJ2-1
d_call: TRBD1

cdr3_aa: ASILRGLAGGHGELF
clone_size: -
v_call: TRBV28
j_call: TRBJ2-2
d_call: -

cdr3_aa: ASRLSGANVLT
clone_size: once
v_call: TRBV6-6
j_call: TRBJ2-6
d_call: -

cdr3_aa: ASSDTSMNTEAF
clone_size: -
v_call: TRBV6-4
j_call: TRBJ1-1
d_call: -

cdr3_aa: ASSLHDRDYQPQH
clone_size: -
v_call: TRBV28
j_call: TRBJ1-5
d_call: TRBD1

cdr3_aa: ASSLVLKGPLRETQY
clone_size: -
v_call: TRBV7-9
j_call: TRBJ2-5
d_call: -

cdr3_aa: ASSLKLGLAAGEQF
clone_size: once
v_call: TRBV7-8
j_call: TRBJ2-1
d_call: TRBD2

cdr3_aa: ASSLMTGGYGYT
clone_size: -
v_call: TRBV5-1
j_call: TRBJ1-2
d_call: TRBD1

cdr3_aa: ATSREAGLGEQF
clone_size: -
v_call: TRBV15
j_call: TRBJ2-1
d_call: -